This entry lists 26 T cell receptor beta chains sequenced from one sample in a study of OX40 agonist ivuxolimab in advanced cancers. Libraries were constructed by the immunoSEQ multiplex PCR assay. Entries here come from immuneACCESS through TCRdb and include only in-frame sequences with V and J called. Some clones fail to appear in such tables; in the studies checked, an unresolved V gene covers under half of the shortfall, and the cause of the remainder is unknown. This sample gives around 95,000 clones in total; 75% to 90% of them show up just once. Together, the top ten hold about 0.15% of the sample. The sample was CD4+ or CD8+ T cells sorted from blood, taken in a trial of the OX40 agonist ivuxolimab. The source of these receptors is an adult with an advanced solid tumor such as melanoma, head and neck, liver or kidney cancer.

This clone appeared a few times. The rearrangement links TRBV13 to TRBJ2-2; 9 positions match TRBD2. Looked up from germline, CDR1 is PRHDT and CDR2 is FYEKMQ (reference sequence). V trimming: 1 base; J trimming: 4 bases; junction bases outside the gene matches: 4. CDR3 length equals 16 residues. DNA of the CDR3: TGTGCCAGCAGCTTAGCGGCGGGAGGGAGCACCGGGGAGCTGTTTTTT. Its protein product is CASSLAAGGSTGELFF.

The chain employs TRBV28 and TRBJ2-1, with TRBD2 matching 11 bases. The CDR3 is 12 residues long. V trimming: 3 bases; J trimming: 12 bases; junction bases outside the gene matches: 1. Per the germline V gene, CDR1 is MDHEN and CDR2 is SYDVKM. The CDR3 DNA is TGTGCCAGCAGTTTGACTAGCGGGACGCAGTTCTTC. This sequence encodes CASSLTSGTQFF.

The rearrangement links TRBV9 to TRBJ1-3, with TRBD1 matching 7 bases. The CDR3 sequence is 15 residues long. Germline V gene data show CDR1 as SGDLS and CDR2 as YYNGEE. Unmatched junction bases numbered 6, after V lost 6 bases and J lost 0 bases. Written as DNA, the CDR3 is TGTGCCAGCACACAGGGGCTGACCTCTGGAAACACCATATATTTT. Amino acids: CASTQGLTSGNTIYF. Using reference TRBV9 and TRBJ1-3 for the parts outside the CDR3, the full variable domain is DSGVTQTPKHLITATGQRVTLRCSPRSGDLSVYWYQQSLDQGLQFLIQYYNGEERAKGNILERFSAQQFPDLHSELNLSSLELGDSALYFCASTQGLTSGNTIYFGEGSWLTVV.

V and J are TRBV28 and TRBJ2-7; D might be TRBD1 (6 bases). This CDR3 has 15 residues. Trimming pared 3 bases from V and 2 bases from J, leaving 14 bases between. Germline CDR1 MDHEN, CDR2 SYDVKM. The CDR3 DNA reads as TGTGCCAGCAGTTTGGTTCAGGGGCGCACCTACGAGCAGTACTTC. This encodes CASSLVQGRTYEQYF.

Only one count was recorded for this clone. J is TRBJ1-2 and V is TRBV27, with D unclear. Germline V gene lookup returns CDR1 MNHEY and CDR2 SMNVEV (reference sequence). The CDR3 contains 15 residues. V lost 2 bases and J lost 0, with 10 bases in between. In DNA form, the CDR3 reads TGTGCCAGCAGTTTAGTGGGATTAACTAACTATGGCTACACCTTC. Its protein product is CASSLVGLTNYGYTF.

The rearrangement links TRBV6-5 to TRBJ2-7; possibly TRBD1 for D (6 bases). This CDR3 contains 13 residues. Trimming shortened V by 7 bases and J by 1 base, and 11 bases separated the two germline ends. Germline loops: CDR1 MNHEY, CDR2 SVGAGI. In nucleotides, the CDR3 is TGTGCCAGCATGCGGACAGCTTCCTACGAGCAGTACTTC. It is translated as CASMRTASYEQYF.

Note on this clone: This sample includes further DNA sequences coding for the same CDR3. The chain joins TRBV11-2 to TRBJ1-5; D unclear. This CDR3 has 14 amino acids. Germline V CDR1 and CDR2: SGHAT, FQNNGV. Between the trimmed V and J ends, which lost 0 bases and 4 bases, there was a span of 7 bases. CDR3 sequence: CASSLDRGNQPQHF. The DNA of the CDR3 is TGTGCCAGCAGCTTAGATAGAGGGAATCAGCCCCAGCATTTT.

The chain joins TRBV5-6 to TRBJ2-1, with TRBD2 identical over 14 bases. The V and J ends lost 0 bases and 3 bases, in that order; junction bases with no gene match: 2. This CDR3 spans 17 amino acids. The germline CDR1 and CDR2 sequences are SGHDT and YYEEEE. This CDR3 reads CASSLGGLAGVYNEQFF. The DNA of the CDR3 is TGTGCCAGCAGCTTGGGGGGACTAGCGGGAGTCTACAATGAGCAGTTCTTC.

This clone is a singleton in its sample. This chain uses TRBV11-2 with TRBJ1-1, with unresolved D. The CDR3 length is 13 residues. Germline V CDR1 and CDR2: SGHAT, FQNNGV. The V gene lost 1 base and the J gene lost 2 bases, with 5 bases spanning the gap. CDR3 sequence: CASSLVGNTEAFF. CDR3 in DNA: TGTGCCAGCAGCTTAGTGGGCAACACTGAAGCTTTCTTT. Using reference TRBV11-2 and TRBJ1-1 for the parts outside the CDR3, the full variable domain is EAGVAQSPRYKIIEKRQSVAFWCNPISGHATLYWYQQILGQGPKLLIQFQNNGVVDDSQLPKDRFSAERLKGVDSTLKIQPAKLEDSAVYLCASSLVGNTEAFFGQGTRLTVV.

This chain links TRBV27 with TRBJ1-1, with D perhaps TRBD1 (6 bases). V was pared by 5 bases and J by 4 bases, with 14 bases between. The germline V gene encodes CDR1 MNHEY and CDR2 SMNVEV (reference sequence). The CDR3 has 14 amino acids. The CDR3 DNA is TGTGCCAGCAGTCGGACAGTCCCAGCCACTGAAGCTTTCTTT. Translation gives CASSRTVPATEAFF.

This chain uses TRBV19 with TRBJ1-4; D not certain. This CDR3 contains 16 residues. Germline lookup yields CDR1 LNHDA and CDR2 SQIVND (reference sequence). Trimming took off 1 base at V and 0 bases at J, with 9 bases between the two ends. The CDR3 here is CASSIVTPATNEKLFF. CDR3 nucleotide sequence: TGTGCCAGTAGTATAGTAACACCTGCAACTAATGAAAAACTGTTTTTT.

The chain is built from TRBV10-1 and TRBJ1-1; D gene uncertain. Trimming took off 4 bases at V and 0 bases at J, with 6 bases between the two ends. The CDR3 is 13 amino acids. CDR1 and CDR2 from the germline V gene are WNHNN and SYGVQD (reference sequence). Here the CDR3 DNA reads TGCGCCAGCAGTGGACACATGAACACTGAAGCTTTCTTT. The encoded protein is CASSGHMNTEAFF.

The chain joins TRBV6-5 to TRBJ2-3; tentative D call: TRBD2 (5 bases). Germline loops: CDR1 MNHEY, CDR2 SVGAGI. V was clipped by 2 bases and J by 5 bases, with 5 bases between them. The CDR3 is made up of 12 amino acids. CDR3 sequence (DNA): TGTGCCAGCAGTTACGCGGGAGATACGCAGTATTTT. Its translation is CASSYAGDTQYF.

The chain carries TRBV7-8 and TRBJ1-5; D is ambiguous. This CDR3 is 13 amino acids long. The ends were cut back, 5 bases at V and 7 bases at J, with 12 bases in the middle. Germline CDR1 reads SGHVS; CDR2 reads FQNEAQ. CDR3 residues: CASSPSGEQPQHF. The CDR3 region has the DNA TGTGCCAGCAGCCCCTCGGGCGAGCAGCCCCAGCATTTT. The whole variable domain, filled in from reference TRBV7-8 and TRBJ1-5, reads GAGVSQSPRYKVAKRGQDVALRCDPISGHVSLFWYQQALGQGPEFLTYFQNEAQLDKSGLPSDRFFAERPEGSVSTLKIQRTQQEDSAVYLCASSPSGEQPQHFGDGTRLSIL.

The V call is TRBV2, the J call TRBJ2-3; tentative D call: TRBD1 (5 bases). CDR1 and CDR2 from the germline V gene are SNHLY and FYNNEI. The CDR3 has 16 residues. The V end lost 2 bases, the J end lost 4 bases, and 16 bases lay between the germline ends. The CDR3 coding sequence is TGTGCCAGCAGTGAAAAAGGGGCAGGGCGGTCAGATACGCAGTATTTT. Translated: CASSEKGAGRSDTQYF.

The chain uses TRBV6-6 and TRBJ1-2, with 10 bases matching TRBD1. Trimming at V came to 2 bases and at J to 3 bases, leaving 0 bases not matched to a gene. The CDR3 sequence is 14 residues long. The germline V gene encodes CDR1 MNHNY and CDR2 SVGAGI (reference sequence). Written as DNA, the CDR3 is TGTGCCAGCAGTTACGGGACAGGGGACTATGGCTACACCTTC. It yields the protein CASSYGTGDYGYTF.

J is TRBJ1-2 and V is TRBV6-1, with a possible D match to TRBD1 (6 bases). This CDR3 contains 13 residues. Germline CDR1 reads MNHNS; CDR2 reads SASEGT. The germline V and J ends were trimmed by 6 bases and 6 bases, with 14 bases remaining between them. The CDR3 region is CASRLGGADGYTF. The CDR3 nucleotides read TGTGCCAGCAGGCTGGGGGGCGCGGATGGCTACACCTTC.

V usage is TRBV5-4 and J usage is TRBJ1-4; tentative D call: TRBD1 (5 bases). V shed 0 bases and J shed 5 bases, with 11 bases lying between them. Germline V gene data show CDR1 as SGHNT and CDR2 as YYREEE (reference sequence). There are 15 residues in the CDR3. In DNA form, the CDR3 reads TGTGCCAGCAGCTTGGATTGGGGGTCCAATGAAAAACTGTTTTTT. This encodes CASSLDWGSNEKLFF.

This clone is a singleton in its sample. The rearrangement joins TRBV18 to TRBJ2-3; TRBD2 aligns across 12 bases. CDR1 and CDR2 from the germline V gene are KGHSH and LQKENI. The CDR3 is 16 amino acids. Trimming cost V 0 bases and J 6 bases; bases outside gene matches: 4. The CDR3 bases are TGTGCCAGCTCACCACCGTCTAGCGGGGGGGCGGATACGCAGTATTTT. Amino acid sequence: CASSPPSSGGADTQYF.

The J gene is TRBJ1-6, the V gene TRBV11-2, with D possibly matching TRBD1 (5 bases). The CDR3 consists of 13 residues. Germline assignment: CDR1 SGHAT and CDR2 FQNNGV. V was trimmed by 2 bases and J by 14 bases, leaving 13 bases between them. CDR3 nucleotide sequence: TGTGCCAGCAGCTTAACCGGGACGGAGGCCCTCCACTTT. It encodes CASSLTGTEALHF.

This clone was counted once. The V call is TRBV6-1, the J call TRBJ2-7, with D uncertain. The CDR3 spans 14 residues. The germline gives CDR1 MNHNS, CDR2 SASEGT. Between the trimmed V and J ends, which lost 4 bases and 2 bases, there was a span of 12 bases. CDR3 DNA sequence: TGTGCCAGCAGTGCGCGGACGGGTGCCTACGAGCAGTACTTC. Translating it yields CASSARTGAYEQYF.

The chain carries TRBV11-2 and TRBJ2-3, with D perhaps matching TRBD2 (5 bases). Germline V gene data show CDR1 as SGHAT and CDR2 as FQNNGV. CDR3 length: 12 residues. V gave up 5 bases and J gave up 10 bases, with 13 bases separating them. CDR3 sequence (DNA): TGTGCCAGCAGCCCGCCGGGGAGAGCGCAGTATTTT. It specifies CASSPPGRAQYF. Based on the CDR3 plus reference TRBV11-2 and TRBJ2-3, the full variable domain is EAGVAQSPRYKIIEKRQSVAFWCNPISGHATLYWYQQILGQGPKLLIQFQNNGVVDDSQLPKDRFSAERLKGVDSTLKIQPAKLEDSAVYLCASSPPGRAQYFGPGTRLTVL.

The chain combines TRBV5-4 with TRBJ1-2; D perhaps matches TRBD1 (6 bases). The CDR3 runs to 15 residues. V lost 3 bases to trimming and J lost 1 base, with 13 bases between them. Per germline, CDR1 SGHNT and CDR2 YYREEE (reference sequence). The CDR3 DNA sequence: TGTGCCAGCAGCTCTGGGACACAAGTTAACTATGGCTACACCTTC. This gives the protein CASSSGTQVNYGYTF.

The chain has TRBV18 and TRBJ2-1, with TRBD1 matching 7 bases. With 0 bases clipped from V and 7 bases from J, the junction kept 12 bases outside the gene matches. The germline gives CDR1 KGHSH, CDR2 LQKENI. This CDR3 is built from 17 residues. The CDR3 sequence is CASSPPVGQRSGNEQFF. In DNA, the CDR3 is TGTGCCAGCTCACCACCGGTGGGACAGCGGTCGGGGAATGAGCAGTTCTTC.

This sequence joins TRBV11-2 and TRBJ2-2; tentative D call: TRBD1 (6 bases). Germline V gene data show CDR1 as SGHAT and CDR2 as FQNNGV. V lost 2 bases and J 6 bases, leaving 16 bases between the germline ends. The CDR3 totals 16 residues. The CDR3: CASSLNRNRASGELFF. The CDR3 region has the DNA TGTGCCAGCAGCTTAAACCGAAACAGGGCGTCCGGGGAGCTGTTTTTT.

As DNA, the CDR3 is TGCGCCAGCAGCTTGGTGGGGATACGGTTTGGAAACACCATATATTTT. It is translated as CASSLVGIRFGNTIYF. V gene TRBV5-1 combines with J gene TRBJ1-3; D remains ambiguous. The germline V gene encodes CDR1 SGHRS and CDR2 YFSETQ. The CDR3 is 16 residues long. Deletions cut 0 bases from V and 3 bases from J, with 13 bases between.